The 21 T cell receptor beta chains given below trace back to one sample, sequenced in a study of blood T cell repertoires in COVID-19. The assay was immunoSEQ multiplex PCR, and TCRdb's table has in-frame clones only and misses some. The repertoire holds about 180,000 clones, with 65% to 90% as singletons. Sequencing was done on a sample of peripheral blood. These receptors all come from a human donor in a cohort sampled during active COVID-19.

The chain couples TRBV27 to TRBJ1-3, with a weak D call TRBD1 (5 bases). The CDR3 is 17 residues long. Trimming took 5 bases from V and 0 from J, leaving 17 bases between them. The germline V gene has CDR1 MNHEY and CDR2 SMNVEV (reference sequence). In DNA, the CDR3 is TGTGCCAGCAGTAGCCAACCGACAGTTTTCTCTGGAAACACCATATATTTT. Its protein is CASSSQPTVFSGNTIYF.

The V call is TRBV6-5, the J call TRBJ2-5; 7 bases match TRBD1. Trimming removed 4 bases from V and 4 bases from J; junction bases left unmatched: 12. This CDR3 has 16 amino acids. Germline lookup yields CDR1 MNHEY and CDR2 SVGAGI. The CDR3 sequence is CASSSNRGRGRETQYF. The CDR3, as DNA: TGTGCCAGCAGTTCAAACAGGGGAAGAGGTAGAGAGACCCAGTACTTC.

The gene calls are TRBV19 and TRBJ1-1; perhaps TRBD1 as D (5 bases). The V end was cut by 6 bases, the J end by 2 bases, with 10 bases between. Germline V gene lookup returns CDR1 LNHDA and CDR2 SQIVND (reference sequence). The CDR3 spans 13 residues. The CDR3 here is CASRQGYNTEAFF. For the CDR3, the DNA is TGTGCCAGTAGGCAGGGATACAACACTGAAGCTTTCTTT.

The chain couples TRBV27 to TRBJ2-7, with 11 bases aligning to TRBD2. The CDR3 extends over 14 amino acids. Per germline, CDR1 MNHEY and CDR2 SMNVEV (reference sequence). V trimming: 6 bases; J trimming: 3 bases; junction bases outside the gene matches: 4. DNA for the CDR3: TGTGCCAGCAGATCCCTAGCGGGAGGCTACGAGCAGTACTTC. Its protein product is CASRSLAGGYEQYF.

The chain uses TRBV27 and TRBJ1-1, with 8 bases matching TRBD1. Trimming took 4 bases from V and 8 from J; bases not matched to a gene: 3. The CDR3 runs 12 residues. Germline V gene data show CDR1 as MNHEY and CDR2 as SMNVEV (reference sequence). CDR3 residues: CASSSQGAEAFF. DNA for the CDR3: TGTGCCAGCAGTTCGCAGGGGGCGGAAGCTTTCTTT.

The sample holds a few counts of this clone. V is TRBV6-2 or TRBV6-3 and J is TRBJ1-5, with TRBD1 matching 7 bases. CDR3 length: 15 amino acids. Trimming took 4 bases from V and 6 from J; bases not matched to a gene: 9. Germline-derived CDR1 and CDR2 are MNHEY and SVGEGT. CDR3 coding DNA: TGTGCCAGCAGTTCGGCGGCCGCAGGGGGTCAGCCCCAGCATTTT. The encoded protein is CASSSAAAGGQPQHF.

The rearrangement links TRBV4-1 to TRBJ1-5; D is uncertain. Germline V gene sequence: CDR1 MGHRA, CDR2 YSYEKL. The V and J ends lost 0 bases and 0 bases respectively, with 6 bases between them. The CDR3 is 15 residues long. The CDR3 spells CASSQDSNSNQPQHF. As DNA, the CDR3 is TGCGCCAGCAGCCAAGATTCAAATAGCAATCAGCCCCAGCATTTT.

The rearrangement uses TRBV7-9 and TRBJ2-2; 9 bases align to TRBD2. CDR3 length: 14 amino acids. The V gene end was trimmed by 4 bases and the J gene end by 10 bases; junction bases not matched to a gene: 7. Germline V gene sequence: CDR1 SEHNR, CDR2 FQNEAQ (reference sequence). The CDR3 DNA reads TGTGCCAGCAGCTCCGTAGCGGGAGCAGAGGAGCTGTTTTTT. Its protein product is CASSSVAGAEELFF. The full variable domain, rest sourced from reference TRBV7-9 and TRBJ2-2, is DTGVSQNPRHKITKRGQNVTFRCDPISEHNRLYWYRQTLGQGPEFLTYFQNEAQLEKSRLLSDRFSAERPKGSFSTLEIQRTEQGDSAMYLCASSSVAGAEELFFGEGSRLTVL.

V usage is TRBV28 and J usage is TRBJ2-5; 9 nucleotides align to TRBD1. The CDR3 has 15 residues. J lost 7 bases, V lost 2 bases, and 8 bases had no gene match. Germline V gene sequence: CDR1 MDHEN, CDR2 SYDVKM. Here the CDR3 reads CASSLEGTGKRTQYF. The DNA for the CDR3 is TGTGCCAGCAGTTTAGAGGGGACAGGGAAAAGGACCCAGTACTTC.

The chain links TRBV6-5 to TRBJ2-5, with 9 bases that match TRBD1. The CDR3 totals 13 residues. The germline V gene has CDR1 MNHEY and CDR2 SVGAGI. V trimming: 6 bases; J trimming: 2 bases; junction bases outside the gene matches: 1. The CDR3 nucleotides read TGTGCCAGCAGGGACAGGGGACAAGAGACCCAGTACTTC. Translation gives CASRDRGQETQYF.

This chain connects TRBV7-3 to TRBJ2-1, with no clear D. Germline CDR1 and CDR2: SGHTA and FQGTGA. The CDR3 has 13 amino acids. Trimming shortened V by 3 bases and J by 8 bases, and 11 bases separated the two germline ends. The CDR3 region has the DNA TGTGCCAGCAGCTTGGCCCCTAGTGATGAGCAGTTCTTC. Protein sequence: CASSLAPSDEQFF.

This clone was seen once. J is TRBJ1-2 and V is TRBV6-5; 11 positions match TRBD1. Losses at the gene ends were 2 bases for V and 8 bases for J; bases not matched to a gene: 7. This CDR3 has 15 amino acids. Germline assignment: CDR1 MNHEY and CDR2 SVGAGI. CDR3 protein: CASSYTGQGALGYTF. DNA of the CDR3: TGTGCCAGCAGTTACACCGGACAGGGGGCTTTAGGCTACACCTTC.

Concerning this clone itself: The same CDR3 also results from other DNA sequences found in this sample. This rearrangement joins TRBV6-2 or TRBV6-3 to TRBJ1-1; D unresolved. This CDR3 region has 13 residues. Per the germline V gene, CDR1 is MNHEY and CDR2 is SVGEGT. V shed 6 bases and J shed 1 base, with 9 bases lying between them. CDR3 bases: TGTGCCAGCAGCCTCACGGGGAACACTGAAGCTTTCTTT. Protein sequence: CASSLTGNTEAFF.

CDR3 bases: TGTGCCAGCTCACCACGACATCCCTCTGCGAACACCGGGGAGCTGTTTTTT. Its translation is CASSPRHPSANTGELFF. The chain joins TRBV18 to TRBJ2-2; unclear D gene. Per the germline V gene, CDR1 is KGHSH and CDR2 is LQKENI. The V gene lost 1 base and the J gene lost 0 bases, with 12 bases spanning the gap. The CDR3 has 17 residues.

This clone was seen only once. The chain couples TRBV28 to TRBJ1-2; D gene unclear. V was trimmed by 4 bases and J by 2 bases, leaving 11 bases between them. The CDR3 contains 14 residues. The germline gives CDR1 MDHEN, CDR2 SYDVKM. The CDR3 DNA is TGTGCCAGCAGTTCATCCGGGGTCAACTATGGCTACACCTTC. Its protein is CASSSSGVNYGYTF.

The chain carries TRBV9 and TRBJ1-5, with TRBD1 identical over 9 bases. CDR1 SGDLS and CDR2 YYNGEE come from the germline V gene. Trimming took 3 bases from V and 4 from J; bases not matched to a gene: 5. This CDR3 has 15 residues. CDR3 sequence reads: CASSARQGENQPQHF. CDR3 nucleotides: TGTGCCAGCAGCGCCCGACAGGGGGAGAATCAGCCCCAGCATTTT.

This rearrangement joins TRBV7-9 to TRBJ1-1; D is unresolved. This CDR3 contains 18 residues. Germline V gene sequence: CDR1 SEHNR, CDR2 FQNEAQ (reference sequence). The germline V and J ends were trimmed by 5 bases and 6 bases, with 28 bases remaining between them. In DNA form, the CDR3 reads TGTGCCAGCAGCCCACTAGCTTGGGCGAATGGTGGGTACGCTGAAGCTTTCTTT. It codes for CASSPLAWANGGYAEAFF.

The chain couples TRBV10-3 to TRBJ2-7; 12 bases are a match to TRBD2. CDR1 and CDR2 (germline): ENHRY, SYGVKD. V dropped 6 bases and J dropped 0; count of bases not matched to a gene: 3. The CDR3 contains 15 residues. The CDR3 protein is CAIRTSGGISYEQYF. The CDR3 nucleotides are TGTGCCATCAGGACTAGCGGGGGAATCTCCTACGAGCAGTACTTC.

The J gene is TRBJ1-6, the V gene TRBV5-1; 10 bases map to TRBD1. This CDR3 region has 16 residues. The V segment lost 2 bases and the J segment 8 bases; nucleotides outside the gene matches: 7. Looked up from germline, CDR1 is SGHRS and CDR2 is YFSETQ. The CDR3 region is CASSFTTGTGDSPLHF. The CDR3 bases are TGCGCCAGCAGCTTTACCACCGGGACAGGGGATTCACCCCTCCACTTT.

The chain joins TRBV9 to TRBJ2-3, with unresolved D. CDR3 length equals 13 residues. CDR1 is SGDLS, CDR2 YYNGEE, per germline. Trimming pared 1 base from V and 6 bases from J, leaving 9 bases between. The CDR3, as DNA: TGTGCCAGCAGCGTAACAGCACAGGATACGCAGTATTTT. Amino acids: CASSVTAQDTQYF.

This chain joins TRBV6-5 and TRBJ2-4, with D tentatively TRBD2 (5 bases). Germline CDR1 reads MNHEY; CDR2 reads SVGAGI. This CDR3 has 14 residues. Deletions cut 2 bases from V and 2 bases from J, with 7 bases between. CDR3 loop: CASSYGGTKNIQYF. In DNA form, the CDR3 reads TGTGCCAGCAGTTACGGAGGAACCAAAAACATTCAGTACTTC.